This paragraph covers one T cell receptor beta chain sequence. No antigen is known for it. Base-call qualities are not available, and no considerably larger clone is one nucleotide away. The data derive from a study of T cell repertoires in cytomegalovirus infection (dated by TCRdb to 2018 to 2020). Background for the entire study: Peptide stimulations targeted recently identified HLA-C-restricted CMV epitopes, whose presentation resists viral immunomodulation, together with well-studied HLA-B-restricted epitopes. Because public TCR beta signatures pointed to carriage of CMV infection together with the matching HLA type, the HLA type of each donor mattered for the analysis. What the study reported, not specific to this receptor: The ex vivo response was dominated by HLA-C-restricted CMV-specific TCR beta clonotypes, which also provided the single most frequent clonotype in two of eight donors. In both this cohort and an independent cohort of under 450 donors, the cumulative frequency of public TCR beta family members distinguished carriers of CMV infection plus the relevant HLA type.

The sample was run on an Illumina HiSeq 1500. TCRdb trimmed the raw reads at Q25, called clones with MiXCR and kept productive beta chains. Entries that share a CDR3 protein sequence are merged under the most common genes and DNA. Here the sample has under 130,000 distinct CDR3 sequences; under 45% occur a single time. About three quarters of the sample rests with the top ten. Read against the paper, the sample's treatment or condition label means: in vitro stimulation with specific CMV peptide epitopes to enrich CMV-specific T cells. Taken from cysteine to phenylalanine, the CDR3 has 13 residues. Just the 39-base CDR3 DNA is kept, in frame starting at base 1. According to the germline V gene, CDR1 reads ENHRY and CDR2 reads SYGVKD. The junction shows trimming of 4 bases on V and 4 bases on J, plus 9 bases between the germline ends.

Sequencing used CD8+ T cells from cultured PBMCs, obtained from culture after CMV antigen stimulation. This TCR was recovered from a human donor in good health (CMV status not recorded). Some clones in this sample may be carry-over from other donors' samples. The chain couples TRBV10-3 to TRBJ2-3; tentative D gene TRBD1, with 5 bases matching. The DNA sequence is TGTGCCATCAGTGGGTCAGGGTCAGATACGCAGTATTTT. Translated, it gives CAISGSGSDTQYF.